The rows below give T cell receptor beta chains drawn from one sample of a study of T cells in Graves' hyperthyroidism and ophthalmopathy. One entry per CDR3 protein results from TCRdb running MiXCR on the multiplex PCR reads. This table has approximately 400,000 distinct CDR3 sequences, 13% appearing once. Sequencing was carried out using blood. The receptors stem from a man aged 30-40 years with Graves' hyperthyroidism that later progressed to Graves' ophthalmopathy. The CDR3 runs from the conserved cysteine through the conserved F or W. A D gene is named only where the DNA matches it firmly. Clone size is not always given. Where it is, it says once, few, many or a class for expanded clones.

abundance	j_gene	d_gene	v_gene	CDR3nt	CDR3aa
many	TRBJ2-3	NA	TRBV20-1	TGCAGTGCTCGACCCAGGACACTAAATCATGGAGATACGCAGTATTTT	CSARPRTLNHGDTQYF
few	TRBJ2-5	NA	TRBV6-1	TGTGCCAGCAGCCGGACGGTGGGAGAGACCCAGTACTTC	CASSRTVGETQYF
many	TRBJ2-7	TRBD2	TRBV20-1	TGCAGTGCTAGGGCCATAGCGGGGGGCTCCTACGAGCAGTACTTC	CSARAIAGGSYEQYF
NA	TRBJ2-6	NA	TRBV29-1	TGCAGCGTTGCTGGGGAGTTTTCTGGGGCCAACGTCCTGACTTTC	CSVAGEFSGANVLTF
many	TRBJ1-5	NA	TRBV6-5	TGTGCCAGCAGTTACTCTCTGGACGGTGGTAGCAATCAGCCCCAGCATTTT	CASSYSLDGGSNQPQHF
many	TRBJ2-5	NA	TRBV2	TGTGCCAGCAGCGATTCGACGACACCGCAAGAGACCCAGTACTTC	CASSDSTTPQETQYF
many	TRBJ2-3	TRBD1	TRBV6-1	TGTGCCAGCACCGAACAGGGGGCAGTCAGCACAGATACGCAGTATTTT	CASTEQGAVSTDTQYF
few	TRBJ1-6	NA	TRBV9	TGTGCCAGCAGCCAAACAGGGCTGGATTCACCCCTCCACTTT	CASSQTGLDSPLHF
many	TRBJ2-1	NA	TRBV7-9	TGTGCCAGCAGCGATTTCGTCGGAGGCCTTTACAATGAGCAGTTCTTC	CASSDFVGGLYNEQFF
many	TRBJ2-1	NA	TRBV7-8	TGTGCCAGCAGCTTCGCGGGAAGCTACAATGAGCAGTTCTTC	CASSFAGSYNEQFF
few	TRBJ2-7	NA	TRBV4-1	TGCGCCAGCAGCCAAGCAGGAGTTCCGGGGGAGCAGTACTTC	CASSQAGVPGEQYF
many	TRBJ1-1	NA	TRBV6-1	TGTGCCAGCAGTGAAGTCCACTTTCGGAGGGACACTGAAGCTTTCTTT	CASSEVHFRRDTEAFF
many	TRBJ1-2	NA	TRBV15	TGTGCCACCAGCCCCCGCGGACTCCTTAAACGGGGCTACACCTTC	CATSPRGLLKRGYTF
NA	TRBJ1-2	NA	TRBV28	TGTGCCAGCAGTTTATCCCGGAGTGGCTACACCTTC	CASSLSRSGYTF
many	TRBJ2-3	TRBD2	TRBV7-9	TGTGCCAGCAGCCTCCTGGGACTAGCGGAGGACACAGATACGCAGTATTTT	CASSLLGLAEDTDTQYF
NA	TRBJ1-2	NA	TRBV29-1	TGCAGCGCCGGGACATTCGGTGACTACACCTTC	CSAGTFGDYTF
few	TRBJ1-5	NA	TRBV19	TGTGCCAGTAGTATAGAGCGGCAACTCGGTCAGCCCCAGCATTTT	CASSIERQLGQPQHF
many	TRBJ2-2	TRBD2	TRBV3-1	TGTGCCAGCAGCCAACCCCGGGGGCGGGGGGCGAACACCGGGGAGCTGTTTTTT	CASSQPRGRGANTGELFF
few	TRBJ2-2	NA	TRBV5-1	TGCGCCAGCAGCTTGTATTCGGCAGACACCGGGGAGCTGTTTTTT	CASSLYSADTGELFF
many	TRBJ2-2	NA	TRBV7-9	TGCGCCAGCAGCTTACAGACCGGGGAGCTGTTTTTT	CASSLQTGELFF
many	TRBJ2-3	NA	TRBV7-2	TGTGCCAGCAACCCACCCGGGGACCCCTGGGCAGATACGCAGTATTTT	CASNPPGDPWADTQYF
many	TRBJ1-5	TRBD1	TRBV28	TGTGCCAGCAGGGCACGGACAGGGGTCAATCAGCCCCAGCATTTT	CASRARTGVNQPQHF
few	TRBJ1-5	NA	TRBV7-2	TGTGCCAGCAGCTTAGGCGGCGGGGGATATCAGCCCCAGCATTTT	CASSLGGGGYQPQHF
once	TRBJ2-3	NA	TRBV9	TGTGCCAGCAGTTACATGAAGACAGATACGCAGTATTTT	CASSYMKTDTQYF
NA	TRBJ2-2	NA	TRBV29-1	TGCAGCGTTGAGGGGGCGAGTGGCGGGGAGCTGTTTTTT	CSVEGASGGELFF
few	TRBJ1-1	NA	TRBV7-9	TGTGCCAGCAGCTTAACAGGGCTCACTGAAGCTTTCTTT	CASSLTGLTEAFF
few	TRBJ2-1	NA	TRBV10-2	TGCGCCAGCTCCCTAGCCTATGAGCAGTTCTTC	CASSLAYEQFF
few	TRBJ2-3	NA	TRBV5-1	TGCGCCAGCAGCTACGGACACGGCACAGATACGCAGTATTTT	CASSYGHGTDTQYF